The 9 T cell receptor beta chains below all came from one sample that was sequenced in a study of blood T cell repertoires in COVID-19. Data came from immunoSEQ multiplex PCR; TCRdb stores just in-frame clones and leaves some out. The data contain over 350,000 clones, around 89% of them seen just once; the ten biggest clones take up 4.3%. The specimen was peripheral blood. Receptor source: a woman in her 30s with acute or convalescent COVID-19.

As concerns this clone: The same CDR3 arises from other DNA sequences in this sample as well. The CDR3 is CASSLEGVSTDTQYF. The DNA for the CDR3 is TGCGCCAGCAGCTTGGAGGGGGTGTCCACAGATACGCAGTATTTT. V gene TRBV5-1 combines with J gene TRBJ2-3; possible D gene TRBD1, 6 bases. V lost 0 bases to trimming and J lost 2 bases, with 10 bases between them. There are 15 residues in the CDR3. Germline V gives CDR1 SGHRS, CDR2 YFSETQ.

The rearrangement uses TRBV5-1 and TRBJ1-5; possible D gene TRBD1, 6 bases. CDR1 and CDR2 (germline): SGHRS, YFSETQ. The CDR3 spans 15 residues. Between the trimmed V and J ends, which lost 0 bases and 5 bases, there was a span of 12 bases. Written as DNA, the CDR3 is TGCGCCAGCAGCTTGGAGGCAGGGGAATATCAGCCCCAGCATTTT. Translated: CASSLEAGEYQPQHF.

The J gene is TRBJ1-2, the V gene TRBV20-1, with D uncertain. The CDR3 is made up of 12 amino acids. V lost 3 bases and J lost 4, with 9 bases in between. Germline V gene lookup returns CDR1 DFQATT and CDR2 SNEGSKA (reference sequence). The CDR3 sequence: CSASVKLYGYTF. CDR3 coding DNA: TGCAGTGCTAGTGTGAAACTCTATGGCTACACCTTC.

The rearrangement uses TRBV24-1 and TRBJ1-2, with 9 bases aligning to TRBD1. Germline lookup yields CDR1 KGHDR and CDR2 SFDVKD. V trimming: 3 bases; J trimming: 3 bases; junction bases outside the gene matches: 4. This CDR3 region has 15 residues. CDR3: CATSDRQGDDYGYTF. The CDR3 bases are TGTGCCACCAGTGATCGACAGGGGGATGACTATGGCTACACCTTC.

The chain links TRBV27 to TRBJ2-2; D is possibly TRBD2 (5 bases). The germline CDR1 and CDR2 sequences are MNHEY and SMNVEV (reference sequence). Trimming took 7 bases from V and 1 from J, leaving 13 bases between them. The CDR3 runs to 15 residues. DNA of the CDR3: TGTGCCAGCACCCTCCACCGGGGGAACACCGGGGAGCTGTTTTTT. Translated: CASTLHRGNTGELFF.

The chain joins TRBV5-4 to TRBJ1-2; D is unclear. Germline V gene data show CDR1 as SGHNT and CDR2 as YYREEE (reference sequence). The V end lost 1 base, the J end lost 8 bases, and 15 bases lay between the germline ends. The CDR3 has 14 amino acids. The CDR3 sequence is CASSLSTARGGYTF. CDR3 DNA: TGTGCCAGCAGCTTGTCCACAGCCCGAGGGGGCTACACCTTC.

V is TRBV12-3 or TRBV12-4 and J is TRBJ2-3; a weak D match, TRBD1 (5 bases). This CDR3 has 13 amino acids. V shed 2 bases and J shed 4 bases, with 7 bases lying between them. CDR3 in DNA: TGTGCCAGCAGTTTACAGGGCTCAGATACGCAGTATTTT. Amino acids: CASSLQGSDTQYF.

The chain joins TRBV27 to TRBJ2-7, with a tentative D call TRBD1 (6 bases). V dropped 6 bases and J dropped 7 bases, with 16 bases sitting between them. CDR1 and CDR2 (germline): MNHEY, SMNVEV (reference sequence). CDR3 size: 13 residues. This CDR3 is CASRVSRGLEQYF. The CDR3 region has the DNA TGTGCCAGCAGAGTTTCCAGGGGTCTAGAGCAGTACTTC.

This chain connects TRBV5-1 to TRBJ2-2, with 12 nucleotides matching TRBD2. Germline loops: CDR1 SGHRS, CDR2 YFSETQ. The CDR3 spans 17 residues. After removal of 4 bases from V and 5 bases from J, the junction contained 9 bases not matched to a gene. CDR3 nucleotides: TGCGCCAGCAGCCCTGCGACTAGCGGGGGAGGTACCGGGGAGCTGTTTTTT. It yields the protein CASSPATSGGGTGELFF. Filled out from reference TRBV5-1 and TRBJ2-2, the complete variable domain reads KAGVTQTPRYLIKTRGQQVTLSCSPISGHRSVSWYQQTPGQGLQFLFEYFSETQRNKGNFPGRFSGRQFSNSRSEMNVSTLELGDSALYLCASSPATSGGGTGELFFGEGSRLTVL.